The 11 T cell receptor beta chains below come from one sample, sequenced in a study of CD8+CD57+ T cells in acquired aplastic anemia. Genomic DNA, the template, was used for profiling of the TCR beta VDJ and CDR3. MiXCR, run by TCRdb on the reads, gives a single entry per CDR3 protein. The sample lists about 42,000 distinct CDR3 sequences; around 67% were seen once. Material for sequencing was sorted CD4+, CD8+, or CD8+CD57+ T cells (not recorded which) from PBMCs. The receptors were sampled from a human donor in good health, serving as a control.

This clonotype has at least ten counts. The germline gene is not matched at one end of the junction; a read error may be the cause. This rearrangement joins TRBV6-5 to TRBJ1-3; the D is unclear. The CDR3 is 16 residues long. Germline CDR1 and CDR2: MNHEY and SVGAGI. The CDR3 spells CASSYSPAPSGSTIYF. CDR3 DNA: TGTGCCAGCAGTTACTCTCCGGCGCCATCCGGAAGCACCATATATTTT.

Relative to its sample, this clonotype is medium-sized. This chain links TRBV19 with TRBJ1-1; TRBD1 matches 8 bases. The CDR3 loop spans 14 amino acids. The germline V gene encodes CDR1 LNHDA and CDR2 SQIVND (reference sequence). V was clipped by 5 bases and J by 5 bases; unmatched bases: 7. This chain's CDR3 is CASSDAGGMTEAFF. Here the CDR3 DNA reads TGTGCCAGTAGTGATGCAGGGGGCATGACTGAAGCTTTCTTT. The full variable domain, in which reference TRBV19 and TRBJ1-1 provide the parts outside the CDR3, is DGGITQSPKYLFRKEGQNVTLSCEQNLNHDAMYWYRQDPGQGLRLIYYSQIVNDFQKGDIAEGYSVSREKKESFPLTVTSAQKNPTAFYLCASSDAGGMTEAFFGQGTRLTVV.

The chain recombines TRBV24-1 with TRBJ1-6, with TRBD1 matching over 9 bases. The CDR3 covers 16 residues. Germline-derived CDR1 and CDR2 are KGHDR and SFDVKD. Trimming removed 4 bases from V and 8 bases from J; junction bases left unmatched: 8. In DNA form, the CDR3 reads TGTGCCACCAGTGACTGGGACAGGGTTGTTGATTCACCCCTCCACTTT. It is translated as CATSDWDRVVDSPLHF.

This chain connects TRBV14 to TRBJ1-1; 7 nucleotides match TRBD1. Germline V gene lookup returns CDR1 SGHDN and CDR2 FVKESK. The CDR3 runs to 15 residues. The V segment lost 5 bases and the J segment 4 bases; nucleotides outside the gene matches: 10. The CDR3 DNA reads as TGTGCCAGCAGCGCGCGGACAGGATCGGTCACTGAAGCTTTCTTT. As protein: CASSARTGSVTEAFF.

V and J are TRBV10-3 and TRBJ2-3; D gene uncertain. The CDR3 is 11 residues long. Looked up from germline, CDR1 is ENHRY and CDR2 is SYGVKD. Trimming shortened V by 3 bases and J by 5 bases, and 3 bases separated the two germline ends. CDR3 loop: CAISDKDTQYF. The CDR3 coding sequence is TGTGCCATCAGTGATAAAGATACGCAGTATTTT.

V gene TRBV19 combines with J gene TRBJ1-2; TRBD1 is a possible D gene (5 bases). V gave up 9 bases and J gave up 6 bases, with 17 bases separating them. The CDR3 has 13 residues. Germline V CDR1 and CDR2: LNHDA, SQIVND (reference sequence). The CDR3 protein is CASLSNGGDGYTF. As DNA, the CDR3 is TGTGCCAGCCTCTCTAATGGAGGGGATGGCTACACCTTC.

This clonotype appeared once. The V call is TRBV29-1, the J call TRBJ1-2; maybe TRBD1 (6 bases). Deletions cut 8 bases from V and 8 bases from J, with 21 bases between. The length of the CDR3 is 13 residues. Germline CDR1 SQVTM, CDR2 ANQGSEA. CDR3 coding DNA: TGCAGCTCGGCGGGAGGGGGGCAGCAGGGCTACACCTTC. The encoded protein is CSSAGGGQQGYTF.

The V call is TRBV24-1, the J call TRBJ2-7; D gene unclear. Trimming cost V 9 bases and J 3 bases, with 17 bases left between them. Germline loops: CDR1 KGHDR, CDR2 SFDVKD. The CDR3 loop spans 14 amino acids. CDR3 region: CATGNVVCHYEQYV. DNA of the CDR3: TGTGCCACCGGGAACGTTGTGTGCCACTACGAGCAGTACGTC.

CDR3 DNA sequence: TGTGCCAGCAGCCCAACAGGGGCCGATACGCAGTATTTT. It yields the protein CASSPTGADTQYF. V usage is TRBV7-6 and J usage is TRBJ2-3; 7 bases map to TRBD1. Germline V gives CDR1 SGHVS, CDR2 FNYEAQ. The junction had 5 bases not matched to a gene; V was cut back by 5 bases and J by 6 bases. The CDR3 consists of 13 residues.

On this clonotype itself: No conserved phenylalanine or tryptophan ends this CDR3, so it is likely a read error. The chain is built from TRBV9 and TRBJ2-7; D gene ambiguous. V lost 4 bases and J lost 3, with 11 bases in between. CDR1 is SGDLS, CDR2 YYNGEE, per germline. The CDR3 is 13 amino acids. The CDR3 DNA follows: TGTGCCAGCAGCTTGGCCTTAGACTACGAGCAGTACCTC. This codes for CASSLALDYEQYL.

The chain uses TRBV9 and TRBJ1-1; 8 bases agree with TRBD1. CDR3 length: 15 residues. V shed 4 bases, J shed 0 bases, and the junction held 5 bases outside the gene matches. The V gene's germline CDR1 is SGDLS and CDR2 YYNGEE. The CDR3 region has the DNA TGTGCCAGCAGCATCTGGGACAGGCTGAACACTGAAGCTTTCTTT. Translating it yields CASSIWDRLNTEAFF.